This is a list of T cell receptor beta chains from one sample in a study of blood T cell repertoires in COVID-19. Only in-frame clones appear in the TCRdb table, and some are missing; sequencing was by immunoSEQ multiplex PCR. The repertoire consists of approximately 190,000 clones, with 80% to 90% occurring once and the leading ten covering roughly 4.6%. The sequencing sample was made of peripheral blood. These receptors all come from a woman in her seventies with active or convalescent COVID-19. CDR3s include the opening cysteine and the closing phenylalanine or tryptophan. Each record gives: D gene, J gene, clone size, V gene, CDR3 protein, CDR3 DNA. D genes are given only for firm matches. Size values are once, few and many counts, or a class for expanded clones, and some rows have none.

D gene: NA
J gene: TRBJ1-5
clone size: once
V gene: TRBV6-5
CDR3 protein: CASSYTGGGNQPQHF
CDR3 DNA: TGTGCCAGCAGTTACACTGGGGGCGGCAATCAGCCCCAGCATTTT

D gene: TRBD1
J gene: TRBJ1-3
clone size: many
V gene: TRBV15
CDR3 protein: CATSREGMGQRNTIYF
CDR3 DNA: TGTGCCACCAGCAGAGAGGGGATGGGACAGCGAAACACCATATATTTT

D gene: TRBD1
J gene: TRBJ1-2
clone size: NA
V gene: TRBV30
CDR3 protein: CAWRTQGAGGYTF
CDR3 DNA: TGTGCCTGGAGGACACAGGGGGCTGGCGGCTACACCTTC

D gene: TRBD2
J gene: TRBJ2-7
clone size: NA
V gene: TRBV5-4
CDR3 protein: CASSLRSGTYEQYF
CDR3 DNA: TGTGCCAGCAGCTTACGAAGCGGGACCTACGAGCAGTACTTC

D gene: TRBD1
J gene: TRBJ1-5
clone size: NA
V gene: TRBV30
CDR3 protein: CAWSRGGAGQPQHF
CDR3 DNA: TGTGCCTGGAGCCGAGGGGGCGCAGGACAGCCCCAGCATTTT

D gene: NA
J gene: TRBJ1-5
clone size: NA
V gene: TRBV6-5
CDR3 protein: CASEGAGASGTQHF
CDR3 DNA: TGTGCCAGCGAAGGGGCAGGGGCGAGTGGGACCCAGCATTTT

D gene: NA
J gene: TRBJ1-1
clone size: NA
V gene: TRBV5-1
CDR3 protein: CASSLQGRMNTEAFF
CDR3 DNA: TGCGCCAGCAGCCTCCAGGGTCGGATGAACACTGAAGCTTTCTTT

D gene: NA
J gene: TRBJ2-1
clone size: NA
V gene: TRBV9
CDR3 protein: CASSVAAWRADNEQFF
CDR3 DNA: TGTGCCAGCAGCGTAGCGGCTTGGCGGGCCGACAATGAGCAGTTCTTC

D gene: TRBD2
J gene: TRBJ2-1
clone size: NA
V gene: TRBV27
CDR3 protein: CASSLSGVAGKNEQFF
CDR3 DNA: TGTGCCAGCAGTTTATCCGGGGTAGCGGGAAAAAATGAGCAGTTCTTC

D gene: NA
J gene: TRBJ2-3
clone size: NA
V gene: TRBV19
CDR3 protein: CASSITGSTDTQYF
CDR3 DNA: TGTGCCAGTAGTATTACAGGTAGCACAGATACGCAGTATTTT

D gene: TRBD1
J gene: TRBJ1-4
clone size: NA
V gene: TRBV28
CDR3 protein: CASSLDRGREKLFF
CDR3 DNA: TGTGCCAGCAGTTTAGACAGGGGGCGGGAAAAACTGTTTTTT

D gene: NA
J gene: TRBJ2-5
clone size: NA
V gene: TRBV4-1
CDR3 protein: CASSQQGNQETQYF
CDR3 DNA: TGCGCCAGCAGCCAACAGGGAAACCAAGAGACCCAGTACTTC

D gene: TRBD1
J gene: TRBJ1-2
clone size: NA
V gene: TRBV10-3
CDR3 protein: CAISESTGTGLHTF
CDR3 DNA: TGTGCCATCAGTGAGTCGACCGGGACAGGGCTCCACACCTTC

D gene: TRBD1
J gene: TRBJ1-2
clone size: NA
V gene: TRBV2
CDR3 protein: CASSARSRQGSGYGYTF
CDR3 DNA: TGTGCCAGCAGTGCCCGATCGAGACAGGGCAGTGGCTATGGCTACACCTTC

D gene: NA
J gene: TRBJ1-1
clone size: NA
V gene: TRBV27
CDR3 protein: CASSPQLNTEAFF
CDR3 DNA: TGTGCCAGCAGTCCACAGTTGAACACTGAAGCTTTCTTT

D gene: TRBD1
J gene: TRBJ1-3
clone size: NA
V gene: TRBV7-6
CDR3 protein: CASSTGQGEAGNTIYF
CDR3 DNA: TGTGCCAGCAGCACGGGACAGGGGGAGGCTGGAAACACCATATATTTT

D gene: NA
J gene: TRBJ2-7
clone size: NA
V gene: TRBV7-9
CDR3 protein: CASGQTGLYEQYF
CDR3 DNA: TGTGCCAGCGGCCAGACAGGCTTATACGAGCAGTACTTC

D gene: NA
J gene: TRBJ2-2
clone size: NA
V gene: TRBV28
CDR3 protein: CASSVPPPFRDTGELFF
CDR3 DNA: TGTGCCAGCAGTGTCCCCCCGCCGTTCAGGGACACCGGGGAGCTGTTTTTT

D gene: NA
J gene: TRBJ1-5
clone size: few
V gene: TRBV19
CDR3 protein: CASSVTEYSNQPQHF
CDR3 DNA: TGTGCCAGTTCAGTGACAGAATATAGCAATCAGCCCCAGCATTTT

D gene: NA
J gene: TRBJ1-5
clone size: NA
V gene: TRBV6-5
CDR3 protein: CASSYAGDQPQHF
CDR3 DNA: TGTGCCAGCAGTTACGCGGGCGATCAGCCCCAGCATTTT

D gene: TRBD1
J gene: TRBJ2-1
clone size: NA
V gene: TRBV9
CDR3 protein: CASTQTGTGSSYNEQFF
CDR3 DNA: TGTGCCAGCACCCAAACCGGGACAGGGAGCTCCTACAATGAGCAGTTCTTC

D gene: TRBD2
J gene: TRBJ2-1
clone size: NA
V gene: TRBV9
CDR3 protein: CASSVVSGISYNEQFF
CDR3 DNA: TGTGCCAGCAGCGTAGTAAGCGGGATCTCCTACAATGAGCAGTTCTTC

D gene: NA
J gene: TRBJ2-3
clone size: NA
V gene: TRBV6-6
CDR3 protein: CASSASPLADTQYF
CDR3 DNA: TGTGCCAGCAGTGCCTCACCGTTAGCAGATACGCAGTATTTT

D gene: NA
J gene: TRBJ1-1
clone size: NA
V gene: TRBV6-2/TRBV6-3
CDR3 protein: CASSYSSTAGKAFF
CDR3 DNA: TGTGCCAGCAGTTACTCGTCCACCGCGGGGAAAGCTTTCTTT

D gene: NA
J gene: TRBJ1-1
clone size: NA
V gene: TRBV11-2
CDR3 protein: CASSPNRVGVNRTEAFF
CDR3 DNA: TGTGCCAGCAGCCCTAACCGGGTCGGGGTTAACAGAACTGAAGCTTTCTTT

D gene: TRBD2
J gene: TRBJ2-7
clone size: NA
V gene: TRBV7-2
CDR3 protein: CASSQRAGGPYEQYF
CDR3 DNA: TGTGCCAGCAGCCAGAGAGCGGGAGGGCCCTACGAGCAGTACTTC

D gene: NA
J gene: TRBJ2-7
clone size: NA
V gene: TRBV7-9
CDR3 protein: CASSPSHTYEQYF
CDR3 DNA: TGTGCCAGCAGCCCCTCACACACCTACGAGCAGTACTTC

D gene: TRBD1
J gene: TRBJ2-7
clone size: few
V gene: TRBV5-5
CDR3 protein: CASSLRQGLYEQYF
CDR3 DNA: TGTGCCAGCAGCTTACGACAGGGGCTCTACGAGCAGTACTTC

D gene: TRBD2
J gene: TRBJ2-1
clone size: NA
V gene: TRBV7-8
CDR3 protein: CASSREGYNEQFF
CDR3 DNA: TGTGCCAGCAGTCGGGAGGGGTACAATGAGCAGTTCTTC

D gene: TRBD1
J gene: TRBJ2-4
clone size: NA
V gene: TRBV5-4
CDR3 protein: CASSLIDRGDIQYF
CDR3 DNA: TGTGCCAGCAGCTTGATCGACAGGGGAGACATTCAGTACTTC

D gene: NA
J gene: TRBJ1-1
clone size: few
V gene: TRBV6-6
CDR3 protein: CASRLGEGTEAFF
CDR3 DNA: TGTGCCAGCAGGCTCGGAGAGGGCACTGAAGCTTTCTTT

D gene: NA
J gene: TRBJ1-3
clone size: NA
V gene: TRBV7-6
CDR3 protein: CASSSFRLSGNTIYF
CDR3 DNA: TGTGCCAGCAGTTCATTCAGGCTCTCTGGAAACACCATATATTTT

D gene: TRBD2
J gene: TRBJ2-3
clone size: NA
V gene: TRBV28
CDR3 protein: CASRGLAGAADTQYF
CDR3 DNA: TGTGCCAGCAGGGGACTAGCGGGAGCGGCAGATACGCAGTATTTT

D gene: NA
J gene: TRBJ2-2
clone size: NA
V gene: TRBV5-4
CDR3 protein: CASSQNTGELFF
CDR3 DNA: TGTGCCAGCAGCCAGAACACCGGGGAGCTGTTTTTT

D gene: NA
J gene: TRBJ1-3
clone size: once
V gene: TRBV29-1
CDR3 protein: CSVGGGYGNTIYF
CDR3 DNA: TGCAGCGTGGGGGGAGGGTATGGAAACACCATATATTTT

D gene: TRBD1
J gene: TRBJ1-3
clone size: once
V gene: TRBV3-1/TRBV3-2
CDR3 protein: CASSRKGTGGNTIYF
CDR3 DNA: TGTGCCAGCAGCCGAAAGGGGACAGGGGGAAACACCATATATTTT

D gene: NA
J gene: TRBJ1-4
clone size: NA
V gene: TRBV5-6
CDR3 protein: CASSGGGIAKLFF
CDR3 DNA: TGTGCCAGCAGTGGGGGAGGGATTGCAAAACTGTTTTTT

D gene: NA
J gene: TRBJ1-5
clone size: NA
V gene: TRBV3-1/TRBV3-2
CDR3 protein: CASSQGQVSNQPQHF
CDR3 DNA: TGTGCCAGCAGCCAAGGACAGGTTAGCAATCAGCCCCAGCATTTT

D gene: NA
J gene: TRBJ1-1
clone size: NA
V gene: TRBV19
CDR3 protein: CASIGRDTEAFF
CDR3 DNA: TGTGCCAGTATTGGCCGGGACACTGAAGCTTTCTTT

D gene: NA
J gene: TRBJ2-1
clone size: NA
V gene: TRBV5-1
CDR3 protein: CASSWDLTGQGRGGQFF
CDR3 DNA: TGCGCCAGCAGCTGGGACCTGACCGGACAGGGAAGGGGGGGGCAGTTCTTC

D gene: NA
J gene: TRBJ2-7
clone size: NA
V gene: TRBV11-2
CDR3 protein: CASSLGVYEQYF
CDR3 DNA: TGTGCCAGCAGCTTAGGCGTATACGAGCAGTACTTC

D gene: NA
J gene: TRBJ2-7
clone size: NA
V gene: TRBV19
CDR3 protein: CASSINSGNEQYF
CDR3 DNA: TGTGCCAGTAGTATTAATTCAGGGAACGAGCAGTACTTC

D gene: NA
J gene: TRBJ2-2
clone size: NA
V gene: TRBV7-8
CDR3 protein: CASSLVAGTNTGELFF
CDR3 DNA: TGTGCCAGCAGCTTAGTGGCGGGAACGAACACCGGGGAGCTGTTTTTT

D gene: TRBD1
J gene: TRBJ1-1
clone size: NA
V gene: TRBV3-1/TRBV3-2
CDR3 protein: CASSVTGGNTEAFF
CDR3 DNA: TGTGCCAGCAGCGTCACAGGGGGGAATACTGAAGCTTTCTTT

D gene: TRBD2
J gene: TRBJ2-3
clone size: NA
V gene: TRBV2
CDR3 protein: CASWGGGLTDTQYF
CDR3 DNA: TGTGCCTCCTGGGGGGGAGGTCTAACAGATACGCAGTATTTT

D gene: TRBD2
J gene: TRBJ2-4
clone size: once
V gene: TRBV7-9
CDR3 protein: CASSFLAGSSRTAKNIQYF
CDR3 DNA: TGTGCCAGCAGCTTTTTAGCGGGGAGTTCCCGGACGGCCAAAAACATTCAGTACTTC

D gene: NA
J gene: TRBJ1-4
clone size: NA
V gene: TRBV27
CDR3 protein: CASSLNRYSEKLFF
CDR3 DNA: TGTGCCAGCAGTTTAAACAGGTATTCCGAAAAACTGTTTTTT